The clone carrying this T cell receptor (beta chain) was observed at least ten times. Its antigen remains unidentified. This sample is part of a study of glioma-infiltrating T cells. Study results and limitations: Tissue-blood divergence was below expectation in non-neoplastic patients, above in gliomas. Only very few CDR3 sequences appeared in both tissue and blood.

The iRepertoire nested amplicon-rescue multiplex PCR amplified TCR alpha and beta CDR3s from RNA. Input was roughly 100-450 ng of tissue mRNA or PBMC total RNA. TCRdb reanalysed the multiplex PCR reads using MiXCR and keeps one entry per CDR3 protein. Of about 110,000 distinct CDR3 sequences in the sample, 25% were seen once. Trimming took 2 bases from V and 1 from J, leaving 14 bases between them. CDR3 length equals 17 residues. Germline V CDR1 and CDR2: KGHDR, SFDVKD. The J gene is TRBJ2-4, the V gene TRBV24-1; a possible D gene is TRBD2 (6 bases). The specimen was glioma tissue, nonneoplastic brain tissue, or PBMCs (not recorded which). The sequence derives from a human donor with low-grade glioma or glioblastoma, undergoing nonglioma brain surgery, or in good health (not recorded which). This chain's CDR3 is CATSDSRLVRAKNIQYF. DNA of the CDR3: TGTGCCACCAGTGATTCCAGACTAGTACGGGCCAAAAACATTCAGTACTTC.